A selection of T cell receptor beta chains follows, all from one sample in a study of PD-L1 blockade in urothelial cancer. The data were produced by immunoSEQ multiplex PCR, yet TCRdb's version contains in-frame clones alone and is incomplete. The table lists around 48,000 clones, around 86% of them singletons. The sample consisted of PBMCs, taken around atezolizumab (anti-PD-L1) treatment. These receptor sequences come from a man in his fifties or sixties with urothelial cancer. Both conserved end residues are part of each CDR3. Fields, in order: CDR3 DNA, CDR3 protein, J gene, D gene, V gene. A D gene is named only where the DNA matches it firmly.

CDR3nt: TGTGCCAGCACCGAGCGTAGTTACGAGCAGTACTTC
CDR3aa: CASTERSYEQYF
j_gene: TRBJ2-7
d_gene: .
v_gene: TRBV6-1

CDR3nt: TGTGCCAGAAGCTTTAGCCAGGGACAGGACGACTACGAGCAGTACTTC
CDR3aa: CARSFSQGQDDYEQYF
j_gene: TRBJ2-7
d_gene: TRBD1
v_gene: TRBV5-3

CDR3nt: TGTGCCAGCAGCGCTGGGGTTGGGGATGCGGGGGGATATGGCTACACCTTC
CDR3aa: CASSAGVGDAGGYGYTF
j_gene: TRBJ1-2
d_gene: .
v_gene: TRBV9

CDR3nt: TGTGCCAGCAGCCCGGGACATAGCACAGATACGCAGTATTTT
CDR3aa: CASSPGHSTDTQYF
j_gene: TRBJ2-3
d_gene: .
v_gene: TRBV11-3

CDR3nt: TGTGCCAGCAGCTTTGGACAGGGAGGCTACAATGAGCAGTTCTTC
CDR3aa: CASSFGQGGYNEQFF
j_gene: TRBJ2-1
d_gene: TRBD1
v_gene: TRBV7-9

CDR3nt: TGCGCCAGCTCCTCCGGACAGGCGAACACTGAAGCTTTCTTT
CDR3aa: CASSSGQANTEAFF
j_gene: TRBJ1-1
d_gene: TRBD1
v_gene: TRBV10-1

CDR3nt: TGTGCCAGCAGCTTTGGGACAGGGGTGTGGGAGACCCAGTACTTC
CDR3aa: CASSFGTGVWETQYF
j_gene: TRBJ2-5
d_gene: TRBD1
v_gene: TRBV7-9

CDR3nt: TGTGCCAGCAGCTTAGACAGGGGAACCGGGGAGCTGTTTTTT
CDR3aa: CASSLDRGTGELFF
j_gene: TRBJ2-2
d_gene: TRBD1
v_gene: TRBV7-3

CDR3nt: TGCGCCAGCAGCTTGGGCGGGGGGCCGCTCTCCGACATTCAGTACTTC
CDR3aa: CASSLGGGPLSDIQYF
j_gene: TRBJ2-4
d_gene: TRBD2
v_gene: TRBV5-1

CDR3nt: TGTGCCAGCAGGGAGACAGGGGTGGGTCCTGAAGCTTTCTTT
CDR3aa: CASRETGVGPEAFF
j_gene: TRBJ1-1
d_gene: TRBD1
v_gene: TRBV2

CDR3nt: TGTGCCAGCGGGACTAGGGGATACAATGAGCAGTTCTTC
CDR3aa: CASGTRGYNEQFF
j_gene: TRBJ2-1
d_gene: TRBD2
v_gene: TRBV7-2